The clone carrying this TCR beta chain appeared many times. Its target is not known. This entry belongs to a study of T cell repertoires in cytomegalovirus infection. Looking at the study overall: HLA-B-restricted CMV epitopes that are well studied were used alongside recently identified HLA-C-restricted ones. An indication of both CMV infection and matching HLA type came from public TCR beta signatures.

CDR3 size: 15 residues. V dropped 3 bases and J dropped 7; count of bases not matched to a gene: 7. Whole-study findings and limits: The study found HLA-C-restricted CMV-specific TCR beta clonotypes dominating the ex vivo response. The cumulative frequency of public TCR beta families identified carriers of CMV plus the relevant HLA.

In TCRdb, the reads were re-called with MiXCR into one record per CDR3 protein. The data show 360,000 or so distinct CDR3 sequences, just under 35% seen once. The starting material was cultured PBMCs, obtained from culture after CMV antigen stimulation. The sequence was collected from a human donor in good health (CMV status not recorded). Some clones in this sample may be carry-over from other donors' samples. The genes are TRBV12-3 or TRBV12-4 and TRBJ2-1; 9 nucleotides align to TRBD2. This CDR3 is CASSFGAGGYNEQFF. The DNA of the CDR3 is TGTGCCAGCAGTTTTGGAGCGGGAGGATATAATGAGCAGTTCTTC.